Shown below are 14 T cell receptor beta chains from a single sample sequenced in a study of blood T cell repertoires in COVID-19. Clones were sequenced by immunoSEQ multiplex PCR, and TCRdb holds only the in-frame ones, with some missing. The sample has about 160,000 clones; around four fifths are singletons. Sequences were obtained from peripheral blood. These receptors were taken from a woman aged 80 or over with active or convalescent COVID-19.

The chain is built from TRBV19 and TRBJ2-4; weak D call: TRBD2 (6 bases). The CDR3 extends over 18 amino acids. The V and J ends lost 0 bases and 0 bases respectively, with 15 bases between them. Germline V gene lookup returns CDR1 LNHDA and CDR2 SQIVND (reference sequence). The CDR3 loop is CASSIDPGRQLAKNIQYF. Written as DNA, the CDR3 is TGTGCCAGTAGTATAGATCCCGGGAGACAGCTAGCCAAAAACATTCAGTACTTC.

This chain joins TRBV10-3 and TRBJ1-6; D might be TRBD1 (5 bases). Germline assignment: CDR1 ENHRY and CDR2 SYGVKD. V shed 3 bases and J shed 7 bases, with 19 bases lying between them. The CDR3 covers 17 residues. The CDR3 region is CAISDGPLGEGNSPLHF. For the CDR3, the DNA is TGTGCCATCAGTGACGGCCCCCTGGGGGAGGGGAATTCACCCCTCCACTTT.

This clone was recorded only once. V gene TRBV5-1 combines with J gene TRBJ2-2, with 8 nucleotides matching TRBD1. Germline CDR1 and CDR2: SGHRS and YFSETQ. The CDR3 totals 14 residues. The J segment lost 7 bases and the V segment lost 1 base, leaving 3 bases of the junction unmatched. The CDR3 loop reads CASSLQGAIGELFF. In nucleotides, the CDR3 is TGCGCCAGCAGCTTGCAGGGGGCTATCGGGGAGCTGTTTTTT. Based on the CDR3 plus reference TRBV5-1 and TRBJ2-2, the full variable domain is KAGVTQTPRYLIKTRGQQVTLSCSPISGHRSVSWYQQTPGQGLQFLFEYFSETQRNKGNFPGRFSGRQFSNSRSEMNVSTLELGDSALYLCASSLQGAIGELFFGEGSRLTVL.

CDR3 sequence reads: CACEGGDRNTNTGELFF. As DNA, the CDR3 is TGTGCCTGTGAGGGGGGGGACAGGAACACGAACACCGGGGAGCTGTTTTTT. The chain employs TRBV30 and TRBJ2-2; possible D gene TRBD1, 8 bases. Trimming cost V 6 bases and J 0 bases, with 20 bases left between them. This CDR3 contains 17 residues. Per germline, CDR1 GTSNPN and CDR2 SVGIG (reference sequence).

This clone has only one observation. The DNA for the CDR3 is TGCGCCAGCAGCCAAGATCTAGGAAAAAGCAATCAGCCCCAGCATTTT. This gives the protein CASSQDLGKSNQPQHF. V and J are TRBV4-3 and TRBJ1-5, with D hard to call. Trimming stripped 0 bases from V and 1 base from J, with 10 bases between. CDR1 and CDR2 from the germline V gene are LGHNA and YSLEER. The CDR3 extends over 16 amino acids.

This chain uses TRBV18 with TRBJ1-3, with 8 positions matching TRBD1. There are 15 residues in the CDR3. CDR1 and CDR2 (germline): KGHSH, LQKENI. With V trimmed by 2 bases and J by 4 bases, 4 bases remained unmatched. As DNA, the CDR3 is TGTGCCAGCTCACCAGGACAGGGTCGGGGAAACACCATATATTTT. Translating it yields CASSPGQGRGNTIYF. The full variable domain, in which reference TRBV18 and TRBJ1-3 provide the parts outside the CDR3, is NAGVMQNPRHLVRRRGQEARLRCSPMKGHSHVYWYRQLPEEGLKFMVYLQKENIIDESGMPKERFSAEFPKEGPSILRIQQVVRGDSAAYFCASSPGQGRGNTIYFGEGSWLTVV.

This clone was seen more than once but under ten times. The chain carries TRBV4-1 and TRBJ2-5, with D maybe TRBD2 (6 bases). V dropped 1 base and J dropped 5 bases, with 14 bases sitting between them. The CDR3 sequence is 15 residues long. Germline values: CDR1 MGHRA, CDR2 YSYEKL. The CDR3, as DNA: TGCGCCAGCAGCCAAGTGGTAAGGGAGGCGGAGACCCAGTACTTC. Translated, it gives CASSQVVREAETQYF.

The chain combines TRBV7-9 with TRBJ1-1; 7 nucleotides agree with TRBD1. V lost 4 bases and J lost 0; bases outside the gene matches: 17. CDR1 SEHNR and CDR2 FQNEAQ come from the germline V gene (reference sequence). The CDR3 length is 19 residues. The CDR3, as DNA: TGTGCCAGCAGCTCCCGGGGTAGTTTGACAGGGCTCATGAACACTGAAGCTTTCTTT. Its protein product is CASSSRGSLTGLMNTEAFF.

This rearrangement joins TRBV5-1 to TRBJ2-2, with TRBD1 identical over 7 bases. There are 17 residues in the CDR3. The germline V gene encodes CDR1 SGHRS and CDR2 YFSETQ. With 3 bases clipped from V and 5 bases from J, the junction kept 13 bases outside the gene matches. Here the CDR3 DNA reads TGCGCCAGCAGCTCCAATGGACAGGCCTTGGGGACCGGGGAGCTGTTTTTT. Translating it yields CASSSNGQALGTGELFF.

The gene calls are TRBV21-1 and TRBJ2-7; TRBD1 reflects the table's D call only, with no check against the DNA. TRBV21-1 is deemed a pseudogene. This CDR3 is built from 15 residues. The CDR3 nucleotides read TGTGCCAGCAGGAGACAGGGTATTTTGGCCTACGAGCAGTACTTC. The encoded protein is CASRRQGILAYEQYF.

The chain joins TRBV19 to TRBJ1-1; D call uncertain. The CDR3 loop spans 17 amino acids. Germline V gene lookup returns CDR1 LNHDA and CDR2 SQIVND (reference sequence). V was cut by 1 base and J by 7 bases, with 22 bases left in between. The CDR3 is CASSIGAGGGSKIEAFF. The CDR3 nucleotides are TGTGCCAGTAGTATAGGCGCGGGTGGAGGTTCCAAAATTGAAGCTTTCTTT.

CDR3 bases: TGTGCCAGCAGCTCGACAGGGGGCGACGCCTATGGCTACACCTTC. Its translation: CASSSTGGDAYGYTF. The chain recombines TRBV5-8 with TRBJ1-2, with 10 positions matching TRBD1. CDR1 and CDR2 from the germline V gene are SGHTS and YDEGEE. CDR3 size: 15 residues. Trimming at V came to 3 bases and at J to 4 bases, leaving 6 bases not matched to a gene.

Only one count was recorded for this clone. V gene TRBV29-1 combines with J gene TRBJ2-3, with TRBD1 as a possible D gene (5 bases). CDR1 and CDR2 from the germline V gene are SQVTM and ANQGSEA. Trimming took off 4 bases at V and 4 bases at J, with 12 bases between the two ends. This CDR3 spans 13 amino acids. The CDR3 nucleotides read TGCAGCGTTGTAGTAGGGGCCGCAGATACGCAGTATTTT. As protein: CSVVVGAADTQYF.

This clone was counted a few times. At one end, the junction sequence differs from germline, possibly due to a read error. The CDR3, as DNA: TGTGCCAGTAGTATCCAGGACGGAAGAGGGGGTAGCTTT. Translating gives CASSIQDGRGGSF. The V call is TRBV19, the J call TRBJ1-1; D is perhaps TRBD1 (6 bases). The CDR3 loop spans 13 amino acids. CDR1 and CDR2 from the germline V gene are LNHDA and SQIVND (reference sequence). Full variable domain (remainder filled in from reference TRBV19 and TRBJ1-1): DGGITQSPKYLFRKEGQNVTLSCEQNLNHDAMYWYRQDPGQGLRLIYYSQIVNDFQKGDIAEGYSVSREKKESFPLTVTSAQKNPTAFYLCASSIQDGRGGSFGQGTRLTVV.